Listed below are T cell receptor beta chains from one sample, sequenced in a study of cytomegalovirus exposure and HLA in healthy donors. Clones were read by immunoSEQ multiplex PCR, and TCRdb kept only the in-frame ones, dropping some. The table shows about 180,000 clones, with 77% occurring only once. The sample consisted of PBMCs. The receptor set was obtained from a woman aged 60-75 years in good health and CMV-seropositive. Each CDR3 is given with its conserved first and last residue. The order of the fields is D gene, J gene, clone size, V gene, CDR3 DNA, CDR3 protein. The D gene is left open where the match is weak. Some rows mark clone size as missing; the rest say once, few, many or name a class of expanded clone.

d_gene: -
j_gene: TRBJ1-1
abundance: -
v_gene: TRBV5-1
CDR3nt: TGCGCCAGCAGCCTCGGAGGGTCAAACACTGAAGCTTTCTTT
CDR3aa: CASSLGGSNTEAFF

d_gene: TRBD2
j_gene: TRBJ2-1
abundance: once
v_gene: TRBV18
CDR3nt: TGTGCCAGCTCACTTGGACTAGCGGGCGACAATGAGCAGTTCTTC
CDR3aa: CASSLGLAGDNEQFF

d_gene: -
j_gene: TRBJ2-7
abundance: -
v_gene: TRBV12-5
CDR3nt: TGTGCTAGTGGTTTTAGACAGGCCTACGAGCAGCACTTC
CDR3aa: CASGFRQAYEQHF

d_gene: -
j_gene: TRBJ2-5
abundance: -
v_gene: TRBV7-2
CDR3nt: TGTGCCAGCAGTTCTAGCGCGACCCTCCAAGAGACCCAGTACTTC
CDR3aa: CASSSSATLQETQYF

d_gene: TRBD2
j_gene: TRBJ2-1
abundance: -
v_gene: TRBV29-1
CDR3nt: TGCAGCGTGAAGAGCGGGAGGGTAGATGAGCAGTTCTTC
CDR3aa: CSVKSGRVDEQFF

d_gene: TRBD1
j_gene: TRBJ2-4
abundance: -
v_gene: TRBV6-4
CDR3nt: TGTGCCAGCAGTGACCGGACAGGGAACATTCAGTACTTC
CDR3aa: CASSDRTGNIQYF

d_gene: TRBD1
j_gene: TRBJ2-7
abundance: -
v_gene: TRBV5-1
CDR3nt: TGCGCCAGCAGCTTGGCTGCCCGGGGACAGGGGTTTGTCGAGCAGTACTTC
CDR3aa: CASSLAARGQGFVEQYF

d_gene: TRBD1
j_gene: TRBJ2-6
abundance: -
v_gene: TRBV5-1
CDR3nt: TGCGCCAGCAGCTTTGGGACAGACAACTCTGGGGCCAACGTCCTGACTTTC
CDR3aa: CASSFGTDNSGANVLTF

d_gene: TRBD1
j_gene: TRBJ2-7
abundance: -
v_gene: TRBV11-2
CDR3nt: TGTGCCAGCAGCTTAGTGGGGACAGATTACGAGCAGTACTTC
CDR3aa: CASSLVGTDYEQYF

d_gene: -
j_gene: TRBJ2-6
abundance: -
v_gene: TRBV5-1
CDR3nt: TGCGCCAGCAGTCGGGACTTCCCTTCTGGGGCCAACGTCCTGACTTTC
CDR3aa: CASSRDFPSGANVLTF

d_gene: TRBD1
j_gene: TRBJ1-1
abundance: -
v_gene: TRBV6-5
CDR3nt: TGTGCCAGCAGATCAACGACAGGGGGTAACACTGAAGCTTTCTTT
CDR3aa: CASRSTTGGNTEAFF

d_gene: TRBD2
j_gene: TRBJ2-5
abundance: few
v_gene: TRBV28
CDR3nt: TGTGCCACCCTCCCTAGCGGAAAAGAGACCCAGTACTTC
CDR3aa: CATLPSGKETQYF

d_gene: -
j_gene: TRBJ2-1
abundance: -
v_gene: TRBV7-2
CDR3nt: TGTGCCAGCAGCTTAGCTGGCTGGTCGACCTACAATGAGCAGTTCTTC
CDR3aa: CASSLAGWSTYNEQFF

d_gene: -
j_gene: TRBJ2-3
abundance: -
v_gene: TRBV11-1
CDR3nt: TGTGCCAGCGGGGTCGGCAGGGCAGATACGCAGTATTTT
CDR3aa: CASGVGRADTQYF

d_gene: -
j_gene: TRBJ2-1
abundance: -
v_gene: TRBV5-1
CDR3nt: TGCGCCAGCAGCTTGGTCGTCGACAATGAGCAGTTCTTC
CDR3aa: CASSLVVDNEQFF

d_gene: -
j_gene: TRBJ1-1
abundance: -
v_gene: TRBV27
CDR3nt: TGTGCCAGCAGTTTAGCAGACAGGTGGAACACTGAAGCTTTCTTT
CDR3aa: CASSLADRWNTEAFF

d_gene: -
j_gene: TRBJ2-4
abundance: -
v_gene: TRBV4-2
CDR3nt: TGTGCCAGCAGCCAACTCCAAACTAGGGGGACGTCGAACAGTCAGTACTTC
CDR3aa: CASSQLQTRGTSNSQYF

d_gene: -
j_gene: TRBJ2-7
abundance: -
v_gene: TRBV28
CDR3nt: TGTGCCAGCATCTCGACAGGTCCCTACGAGCAGTACTTC
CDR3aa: CASISTGPYEQYF

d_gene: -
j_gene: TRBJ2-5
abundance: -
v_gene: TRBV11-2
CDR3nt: TGTGCCAGCAGCTTACGTGAGACCCAGTACTTC
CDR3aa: CASSLRETQYF

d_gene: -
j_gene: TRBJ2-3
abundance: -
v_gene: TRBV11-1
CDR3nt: TGTGCCAGCAGCTCTACCCAGGGGAAGGCAGATACGCAGTATTTT
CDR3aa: CASSSTQGKADTQYF

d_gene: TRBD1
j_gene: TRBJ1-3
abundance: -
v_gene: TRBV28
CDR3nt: TGTGCCAGCAGTCTGGACAGGGTCGGAAACACCATATATTTT
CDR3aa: CASSLDRVGNTIYF

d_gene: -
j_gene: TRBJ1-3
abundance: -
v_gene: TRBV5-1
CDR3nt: TGCGCCAGCAGCCCACCGGGACACAGCATCTCTGGAAACACCATATATTTT
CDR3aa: CASSPPGHSISGNTIYF

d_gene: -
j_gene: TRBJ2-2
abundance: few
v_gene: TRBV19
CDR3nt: TGTGCCAGTAAGCCGGCGGAGGCCACCGGGGAGCTGTTTTTT
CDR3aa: CASKPAEATGELFF

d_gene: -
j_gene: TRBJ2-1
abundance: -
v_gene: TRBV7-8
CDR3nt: TGTGCCAGCAGCCACCCGACTAGTCTCAATGAGCAGTTCTTC
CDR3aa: CASSHPTSLNEQFF

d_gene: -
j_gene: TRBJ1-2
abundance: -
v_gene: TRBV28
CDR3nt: TGTGCCAGCAGTTTTGTAAACTATGGCTACACCTTC
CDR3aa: CASSFVNYGYTF

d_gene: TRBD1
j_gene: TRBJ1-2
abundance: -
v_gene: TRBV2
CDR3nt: TGTGCCAGCAGTGAGACAGGGTATGGCTACACCTTC
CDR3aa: CASSETGYGYTF

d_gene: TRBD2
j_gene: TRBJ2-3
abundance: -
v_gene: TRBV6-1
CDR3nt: TGTGCCAGCAGTGAGGCGGGGGGACATAGGGATACGCAGTATTTT
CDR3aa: CASSEAGGHRDTQYF

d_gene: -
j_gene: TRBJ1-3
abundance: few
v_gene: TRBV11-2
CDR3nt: TGTGCCAGCAGCTTGGTAGGGGGGGCAGCTGGAAACACCATATATTTT
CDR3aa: CASSLVGGAAGNTIYF

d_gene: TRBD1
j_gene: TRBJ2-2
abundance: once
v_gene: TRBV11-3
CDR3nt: TGTGCCAGCAGCTTAGGGGACAGGGGGCCCGGGGAGCTGTTTTTT
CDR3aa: CASSLGDRGPGELFF

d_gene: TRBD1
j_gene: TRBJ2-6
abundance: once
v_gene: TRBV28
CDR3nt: TGTGCCACCCATTTTACAGGGGATGGGGCCAACGGCCTGACTTTC
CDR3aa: CATHFTGDGANGLTF

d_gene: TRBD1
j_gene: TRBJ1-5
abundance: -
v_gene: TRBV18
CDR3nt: TGTGCCAGCTCGGAGGGGGCCGGCAATCAGCCCCAGCATTTT
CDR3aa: CASSEGAGNQPQHF

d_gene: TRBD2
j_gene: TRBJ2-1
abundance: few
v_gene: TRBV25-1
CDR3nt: TGTGCCAGTGGGGGGCGGGAGGGCTCCTACAATGAGCAGTTCTTC
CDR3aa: CASGGREGSYNEQFF